The clone carrying this T cell receptor (beta chain) showed up just a few times. TCRdb processed the RT-PCR reads anew with MiXCR; each CDR3 protein has one entry. The table lists some 540,000 distinct CDR3 sequences, approximately 20% of them singletons. Trimming stripped 0 bases from V and 5 bases from J, with 14 bases between. This CDR3 has 15 residues. Germline values: CDR1 SGHRS, CDR2 YFSETQ. The data stem from a study of response to subunit inactivated influenza vaccine. This same sample was also part of a study on T cells expressing NK-cell markers. This second report adds: Template switching by 5'RACE with UMIs generated the TCR beta cDNA. All TCR beta repertoires analysed originated from sorted CD3+CD56+NKG2C+, CD3+CD56+NKG2C- and CD3+CD56-NKG2C+ T cells. HCMV seropositivity characterized most of the eight sequenced donors, and seronegativity one. Top CD8+ clonotypes included the dominant CD3+CD56+NKG2C+ clonotypes in roughly 6 donors. Clones of NKG2C+ T cells that had expanded were of unclear HCMV specificity.

This chain uses TRBV5-1 with TRBJ2-5, with D possibly being TRBD1 or TRBD2 (5 bases each). Source: CD4+ T cells sorted from PBMCs, taken about 12 days after vaccination. The receptor was isolated from a man aged 50-59 years who received an inactivated influenza vaccine. This CDR3 is CASSLDGRVAETQYF. The DNA of the CDR3 is TGCGCCAGCAGCTTGGATGGCAGGGTAGCGGAGACCCAGTACTTC.